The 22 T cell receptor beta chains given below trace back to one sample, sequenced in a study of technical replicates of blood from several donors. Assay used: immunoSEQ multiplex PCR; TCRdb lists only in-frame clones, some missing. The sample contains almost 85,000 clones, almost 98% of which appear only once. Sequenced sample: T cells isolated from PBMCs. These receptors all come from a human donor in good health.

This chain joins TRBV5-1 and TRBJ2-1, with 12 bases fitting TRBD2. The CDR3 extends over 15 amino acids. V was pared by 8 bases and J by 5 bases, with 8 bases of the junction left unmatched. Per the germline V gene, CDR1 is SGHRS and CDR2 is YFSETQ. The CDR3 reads CASSSGGAIHNEQFF. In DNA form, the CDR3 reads TGCGCCAGTTCTAGCGGGGGGGCTATCCACAATGAGCAGTTCTTC.

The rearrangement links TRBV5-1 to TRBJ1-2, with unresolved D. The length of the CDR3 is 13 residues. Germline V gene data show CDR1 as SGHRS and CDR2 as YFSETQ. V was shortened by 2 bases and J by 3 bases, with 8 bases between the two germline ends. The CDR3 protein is CASSLNTDYGYTF. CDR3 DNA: TGCGCCAGCAGCTTAAATACAGACTATGGCTACACCTTC.

CDR3 bases: TGTGCCAGCAGTATCGGACAGGGCAGCAATCAGCCCCAGCATTTT. Amino acid sequence: CASSIGQGSNQPQHF. The chain joins TRBV6-5 to TRBJ1-5; 8 bases match TRBD1. The CDR3 totals 15 residues. The germline V gene has CDR1 MNHEY and CDR2 SVGAGI. The V segment lost 5 bases and the J segment 1 base; nucleotides outside the gene matches: 4.

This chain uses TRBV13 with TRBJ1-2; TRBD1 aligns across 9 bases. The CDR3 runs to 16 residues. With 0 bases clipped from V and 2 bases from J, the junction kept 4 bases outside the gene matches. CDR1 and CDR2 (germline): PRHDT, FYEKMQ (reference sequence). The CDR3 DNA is TGTGCCAGCAGCTTAGGCCATGGACAGGGGAACTATGGCTACACCTTC. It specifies CASSLGHGQGNYGYTF.

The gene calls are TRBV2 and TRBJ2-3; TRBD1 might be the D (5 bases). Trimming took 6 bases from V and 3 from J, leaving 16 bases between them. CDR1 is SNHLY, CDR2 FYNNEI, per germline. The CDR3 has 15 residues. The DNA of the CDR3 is TGTGCCAGCAGGCCCCTTCAGGGTCTGACAGATACGCAGTATTTT. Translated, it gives CASRPLQGLTDTQYF. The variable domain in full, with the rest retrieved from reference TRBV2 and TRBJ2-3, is EPEVTQTPSHQVTQMGQEVILRCVPISNHLYFYWYRQILGQKVEFLVSFYNNEISEKSEIFDDQFSVERPDGSNFTLKIRSTKLEDSAMYFCASRPLQGLTDTQYFGPGTRLTVL.

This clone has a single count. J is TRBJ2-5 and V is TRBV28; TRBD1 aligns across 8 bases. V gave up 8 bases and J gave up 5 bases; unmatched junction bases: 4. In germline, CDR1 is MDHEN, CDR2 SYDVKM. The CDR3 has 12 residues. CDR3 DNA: TGTGCCAGCGCAGGGGGCCGGGAGACCCAGTACTTC. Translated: CASAGGRETQYF.

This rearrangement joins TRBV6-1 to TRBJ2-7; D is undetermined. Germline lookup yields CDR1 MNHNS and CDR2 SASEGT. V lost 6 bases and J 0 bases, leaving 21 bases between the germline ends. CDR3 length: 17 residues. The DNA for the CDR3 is TGTGCCAGCAGCGAAAGATTACCCTTTCCTATCTCCTACGAGCAGTACTTC. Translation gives CASSERLPFPISYEQYF.

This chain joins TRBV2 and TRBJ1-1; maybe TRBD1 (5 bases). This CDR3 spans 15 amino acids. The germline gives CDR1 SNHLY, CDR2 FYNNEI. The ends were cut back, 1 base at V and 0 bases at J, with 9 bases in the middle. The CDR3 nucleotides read TGTGCCAGCAGTGAAGGGTCAGGGATGAACACTGAAGCTTTCTTT. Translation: CASSEGSGMNTEAFF.

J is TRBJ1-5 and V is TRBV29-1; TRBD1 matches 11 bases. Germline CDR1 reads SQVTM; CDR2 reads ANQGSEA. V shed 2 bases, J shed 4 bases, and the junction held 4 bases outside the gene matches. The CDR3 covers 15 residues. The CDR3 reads CSVEIGTGGNQPQHF. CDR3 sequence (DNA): TGCAGCGTTGAAATCGGGACAGGGGGAAATCAGCCCCAGCATTTT.

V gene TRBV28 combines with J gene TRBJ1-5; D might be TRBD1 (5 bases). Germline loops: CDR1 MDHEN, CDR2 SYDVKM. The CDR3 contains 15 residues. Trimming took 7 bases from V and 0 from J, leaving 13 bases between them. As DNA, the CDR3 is TGTGCCAGCACCTCCCCAACAGGTAGCAATCAGCCCCAGCATTTT. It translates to CASTSPTGSNQPQHF.

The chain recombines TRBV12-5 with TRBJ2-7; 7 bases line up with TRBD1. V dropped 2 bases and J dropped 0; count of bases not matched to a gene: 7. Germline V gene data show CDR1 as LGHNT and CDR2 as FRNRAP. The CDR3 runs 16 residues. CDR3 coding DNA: TGTGCTAGTGGTTTGAGGTTTGGGACAGACTCCTACGAGCAGTACTTC. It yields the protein CASGLRFGTDSYEQYF.

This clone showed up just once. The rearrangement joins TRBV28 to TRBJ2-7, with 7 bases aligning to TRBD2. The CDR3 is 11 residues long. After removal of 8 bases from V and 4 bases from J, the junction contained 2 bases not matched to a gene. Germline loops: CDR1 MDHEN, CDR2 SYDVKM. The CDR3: CASCGSYEQYF. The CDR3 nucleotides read TGTGCCAGCTGCGGGAGTTACGAGCAGTACTTC. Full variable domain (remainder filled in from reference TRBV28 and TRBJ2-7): DVKVTQSSRYLVKRTGEKVFLECVQDMDHENMFWYRQDPGLGLRLIYFSYDVKMKEKGDIPEGYSVSREKKERFSLILESASTNQTSMYLCASCGSYEQYFGPGTRLTVT.

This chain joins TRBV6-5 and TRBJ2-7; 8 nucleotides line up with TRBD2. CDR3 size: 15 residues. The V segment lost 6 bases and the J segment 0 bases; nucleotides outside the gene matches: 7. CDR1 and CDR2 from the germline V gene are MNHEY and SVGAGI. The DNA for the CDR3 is TGTGCCAGCAGCCGAACTAGCGGTAGCTCCTACGAGCAGTACTTC. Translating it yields CASSRTSGSSYEQYF.

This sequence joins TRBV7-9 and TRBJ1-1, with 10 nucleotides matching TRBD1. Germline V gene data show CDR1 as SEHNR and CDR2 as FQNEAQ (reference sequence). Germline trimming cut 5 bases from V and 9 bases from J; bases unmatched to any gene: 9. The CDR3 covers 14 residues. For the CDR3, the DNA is TGTGCCAGCAGCCCCGACAGGGGGCGGTTTCAAGCTTTCTTT. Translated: CASSPDRGRFQAFF. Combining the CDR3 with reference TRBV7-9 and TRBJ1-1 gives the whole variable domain DTGVSQNPRHKITKRGQNVTFRCDPISEHNRLYWYRQTLGQGPEFLTYFQNEAQLEKSRLLSDRFSAERPKGSFSTLEIQRTEQGDSAMYLCASSPDRGRFQAFFGQGTRLTVV.

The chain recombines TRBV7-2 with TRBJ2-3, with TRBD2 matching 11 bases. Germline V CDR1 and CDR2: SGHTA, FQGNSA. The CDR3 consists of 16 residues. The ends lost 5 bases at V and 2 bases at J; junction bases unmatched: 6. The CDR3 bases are TGTGCCAGCAGCCCGAGACTAGCGGGGTACACAGATACGCAGTATTTT. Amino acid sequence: CASSPRLAGYTDTQYF.

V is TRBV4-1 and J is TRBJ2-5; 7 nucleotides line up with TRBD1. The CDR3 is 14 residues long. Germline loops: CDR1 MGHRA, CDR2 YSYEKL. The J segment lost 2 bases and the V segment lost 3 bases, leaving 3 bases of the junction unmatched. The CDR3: CASSQDRTQETQYF. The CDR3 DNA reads TGCGCCAGCAGCCAGGACAGGACTCAAGAGACCCAGTACTTC.

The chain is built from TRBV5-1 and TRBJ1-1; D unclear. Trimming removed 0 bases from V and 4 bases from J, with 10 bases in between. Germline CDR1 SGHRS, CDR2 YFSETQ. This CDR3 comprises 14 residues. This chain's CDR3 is CASSLVEGSTEAFF. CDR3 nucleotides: TGCGCCAGCAGCTTGGTCGAAGGGAGCACTGAAGCTTTCTTT. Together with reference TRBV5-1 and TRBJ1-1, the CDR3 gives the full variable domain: KAGVTQTPRYLIKTRGQQVTLSCSPISGHRSVSWYQQTPGQGLQFLFEYFSETQRNKGNFPGRFSGRQFSNSRSEMNVSTLELGDSALYLCASSLVEGSTEAFFGQGTRLTVV.

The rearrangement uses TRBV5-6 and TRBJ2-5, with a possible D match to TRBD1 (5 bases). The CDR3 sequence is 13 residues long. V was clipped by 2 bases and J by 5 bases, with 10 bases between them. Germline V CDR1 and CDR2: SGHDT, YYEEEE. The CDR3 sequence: CASSFRTQETQYF. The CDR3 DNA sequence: TGTGCCAGCAGCTTTCGGACACAGGAGACCCAGTACTTC.

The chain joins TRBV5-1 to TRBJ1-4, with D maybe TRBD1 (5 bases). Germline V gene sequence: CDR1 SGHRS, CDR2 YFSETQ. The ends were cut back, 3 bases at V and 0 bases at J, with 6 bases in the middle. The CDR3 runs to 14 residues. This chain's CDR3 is CASSWTPTNEKLFF. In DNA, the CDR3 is TGCGCCAGCAGCTGGACACCAACTAATGAAAAACTGTTTTTT.

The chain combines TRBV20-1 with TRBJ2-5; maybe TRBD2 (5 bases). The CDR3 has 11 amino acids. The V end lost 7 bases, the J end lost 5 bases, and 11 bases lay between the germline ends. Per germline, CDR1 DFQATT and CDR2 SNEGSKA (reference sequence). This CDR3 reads CSGGERETQYF. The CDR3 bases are TGCAGTGGCGGAGAGCGGGAGACCCAGTACTTC.

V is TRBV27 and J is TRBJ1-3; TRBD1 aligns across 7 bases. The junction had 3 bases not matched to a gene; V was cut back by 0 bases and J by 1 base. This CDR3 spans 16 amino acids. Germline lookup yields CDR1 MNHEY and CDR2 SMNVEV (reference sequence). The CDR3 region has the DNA TGTGCCAGCAGTTTATCGGGACAGTTTTCTGGAAACACCATATATTTT. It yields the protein CASSLSGQFSGNTIYF.

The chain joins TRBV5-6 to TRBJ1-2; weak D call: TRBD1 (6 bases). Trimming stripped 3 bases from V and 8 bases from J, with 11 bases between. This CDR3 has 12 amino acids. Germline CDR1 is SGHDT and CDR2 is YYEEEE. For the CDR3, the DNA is TGTGCCAGCAGCTCGACAGGTTTCGGCTACACCTTC. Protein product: CASSSTGFGYTF.